This T cell receptor (beta chain) was sequenced for a study of blood T cell repertoires in COVID-19. TCRdb keeps only in-frame clones here, not all; method: immunoSEQ multiplex PCR. The sample lists about 150,000 clones; approximately 80% were seen once. This TCR was recovered from a woman older than 75 with acute or convalescent COVID-19. The sample consisted of peripheral blood.

CDR3 in DNA: TGTGCCAGCAGCTCCCGGGACAGGGGACCCGGGGAGCTGTTTTTT. Its protein product is CASSSRDRGPGELFF. This chain links TRBV5-5 with TRBJ2-2; 10 positions agree with TRBD1. This CDR3 is 15 amino acids long. Germline V gives CDR1 SGHKS, CDR2 YYEKEE (reference sequence). Germline trimming cut 3 bases from V and 6 bases from J; bases unmatched to any gene: 5.